Given below is one T cell receptor beta chain in context. Its antigen is unknown. No much larger clonotype is one base removed from it; base qualities were not supplied. This record belongs to a study of high-grade serous ovarian cancer treatment subgroups (dated by TCRdb to the early 2020s). Describing the broader study: On average, each sample produced about 14,000 sequencing reads and some 7,000 unique TCR beta rearrangements. One primary tumor sample and two metastatic tumor samples were contributed by each patient, so that some 100 samples were obtained in total. The study examined TCR beta repertoires in high-grade serous ovarian cancer patients who were grouped under a laparoscopic triage algorithm by complete gross resection or by neoadjuvant chemotherapy response. The cohort comprised 30 or so patients: approximately ten with no residual disease after primary surgery (R0), approximately ten excellent NACT responders, and approximately ten poor NACT responders.

The CDR3 sequence holds 16 residues, the cysteine and phenylalanine included. The DNA shown is the 48-base CDR3, in frame from base 1. CDR1 and CDR2, looked up from the germline V gene, are MGHRA and YSYEKL. Compared with germline, V lacks 0 bases and J lacks 2 bases; bases without a gene match: 5. Tumor samples were collected prior to definitive surgery or chemotherapy. The MD Anderson Biospecimen Extraction Resource handled genomic DNA extraction, while the MD Anderson Cancer Genomics Laboratory carried out the TCR sequencing. The 90 tumor samples underwent high-throughput TCR profiling using ImmunoSEQ. The paper's processing steps were these. Richness (unique productive sequences), clonality, evenness and relatedness were included as repertoire diversity metrics, and similarity between samples was assessed with the Bhattacharyya coefficient. Conclusions stayed consistent in a sensitivity analysis that left out TCRs with fewer than two reads. As stored in TCRdb, this immuneACCESS dataset retains in-frame rearrangements with V and J assigned. A fraction of the clones does not appear; measured against another copy, unresolved V genes explain less than half of the discrepancy, and the remainder lacks a known reason. Clone size and V and J calls were adopted from that table, with D and trimming inferred from the DNA. Here the sample has about 7,800 clones; about three fifths occur a single time. The top ten clonotypes cover roughly 6% of the sample.

What the work shows at the level of the full study, not this receptor alone: The TCR repertoire analyses centered on CDR3, and CDR1 and CDR2 were not analyzed. TCR clonal relatedness was found to be positively correlated with neoantigen level and, by trend, with copy number variation and mutation load derived from whole-genome sequencing. Repertoire similarity ranging from about 0.095 to 0.85 was observed between tumors from the same patient, whereas almost no similarity was observed between different patients. Spatial information was not captured by bulk tumor TCR sequencing, so insight into HGSC tumor complexity and diversity was limited.

The rearranged chain carries TRBV4-1 and TRBJ2-7, with 9 bases matching TRBD2. The sequenced sample consisted of tumor tissue. The origin of this receptor is a human donor with high-grade serous ovarian cancer. The nucleotide sequence reads as follows: TGCGCCAGCAGCCAAGAGGCTAGCGGGGCTACCTACGAGCAGTACTTC. This codes for CASSQEASGATYEQYF.